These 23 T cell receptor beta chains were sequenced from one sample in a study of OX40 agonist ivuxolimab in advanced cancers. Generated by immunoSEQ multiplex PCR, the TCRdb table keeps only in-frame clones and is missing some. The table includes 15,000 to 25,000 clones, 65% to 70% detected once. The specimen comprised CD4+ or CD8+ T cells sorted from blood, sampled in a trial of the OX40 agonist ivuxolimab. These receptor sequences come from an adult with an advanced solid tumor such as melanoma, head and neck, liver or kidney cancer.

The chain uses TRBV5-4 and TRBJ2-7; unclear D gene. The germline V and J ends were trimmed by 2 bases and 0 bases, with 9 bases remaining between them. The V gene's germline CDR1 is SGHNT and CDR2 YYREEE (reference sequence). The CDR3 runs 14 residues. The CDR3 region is CASSFGGSSYEQYF. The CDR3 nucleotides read TGTGCCAGCAGCTTCGGCGGCAGCTCCTACGAGCAGTACTTC.

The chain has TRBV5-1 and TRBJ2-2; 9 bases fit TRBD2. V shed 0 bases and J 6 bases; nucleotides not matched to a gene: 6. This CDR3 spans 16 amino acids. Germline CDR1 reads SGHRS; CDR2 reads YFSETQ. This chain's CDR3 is CASSLAAGGPPGELFF. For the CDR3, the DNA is TGCGCCAGCAGCTTGGCCGCGGGAGGGCCCCCCGGGGAGCTGTTTTTT.

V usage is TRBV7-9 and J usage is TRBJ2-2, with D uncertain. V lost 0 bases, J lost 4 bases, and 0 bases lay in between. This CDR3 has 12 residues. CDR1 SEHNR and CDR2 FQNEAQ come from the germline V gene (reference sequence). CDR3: CASSLATGELFF. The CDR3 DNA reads TGTGCCAGCAGCTTAGCCACCGGGGAGCTGTTTTTT.

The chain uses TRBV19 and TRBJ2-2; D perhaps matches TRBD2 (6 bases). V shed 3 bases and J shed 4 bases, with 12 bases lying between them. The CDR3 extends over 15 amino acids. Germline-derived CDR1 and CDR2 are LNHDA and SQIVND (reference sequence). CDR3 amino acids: CASSIISGGTGELFF. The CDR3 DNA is TGTGCCAGTAGTATCATTTCCGGGGGCACCGGGGAGCTGTTTTTT.

CDR3 DNA: TGTGCCAGCAGCTTCCCTAGCGGGGGCAATGAGCAGTTCTTC. Protein: CASSFPSGGNEQFF. This chain links TRBV5-6 with TRBJ2-1, with 10 bases lining up with TRBD2. Germline V gives CDR1 SGHDT, CDR2 YYEEEE. After removal of 2 bases from V and 6 bases from J, the junction contained 2 bases not matched to a gene. The CDR3 contains 14 residues.

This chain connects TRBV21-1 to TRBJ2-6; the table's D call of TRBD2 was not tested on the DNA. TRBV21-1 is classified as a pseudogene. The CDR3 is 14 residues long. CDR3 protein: CASSSGTGANVLTF. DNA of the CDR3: TGTGCCAGCTCCTCGGGGACTGGGGCCAACGTCCTGACTTTC.

CDR3 region: CASSLTGATEAFF. As DNA, the CDR3 is TGTGCCAGCAGTCTCACAGGGGCCACTGAAGCTTTCTTT. The rearrangement links TRBV27 to TRBJ1-1; 7 bases agree with TRBD1. Germline V CDR1 and CDR2: MNHEY, SMNVEV (reference sequence). V gave up 5 bases and J gave up 4 bases; unmatched junction bases: 4. This CDR3 has 13 residues.

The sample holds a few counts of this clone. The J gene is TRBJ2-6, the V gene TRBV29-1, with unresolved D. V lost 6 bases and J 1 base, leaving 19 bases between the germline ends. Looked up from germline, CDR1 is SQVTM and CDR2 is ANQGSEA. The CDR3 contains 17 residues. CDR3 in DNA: TGCAGCGTGAAAGTTCCCGGTGACACATCTGGGGCCAACGTCCTGACTTTC. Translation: CSVKVPGDTSGANVLTF.

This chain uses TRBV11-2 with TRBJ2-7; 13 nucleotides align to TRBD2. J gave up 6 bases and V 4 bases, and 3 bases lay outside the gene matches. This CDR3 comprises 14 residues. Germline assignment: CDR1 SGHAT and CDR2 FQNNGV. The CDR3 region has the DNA TGTGCCAGCAGCTCGGGACTAGCGGGGAGCGAGCAGTACTTC. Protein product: CASSSGLAGSEQYF.

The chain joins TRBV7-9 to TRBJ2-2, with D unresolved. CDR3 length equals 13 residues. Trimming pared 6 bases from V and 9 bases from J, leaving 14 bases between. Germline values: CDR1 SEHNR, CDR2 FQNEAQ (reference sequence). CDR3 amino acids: CASSVDPTRELFF. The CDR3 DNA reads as TGTGCCAGCAGTGTGGACCCGACGAGGGAGCTGTTTTTT.

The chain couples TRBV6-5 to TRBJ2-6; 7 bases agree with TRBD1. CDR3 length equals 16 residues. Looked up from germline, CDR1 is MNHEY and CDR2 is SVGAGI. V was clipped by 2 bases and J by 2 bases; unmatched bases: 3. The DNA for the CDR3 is TGTGCCAGCAGTTACAGTACAGGGGCTGGGGCCAACGTCCTGACTTTC. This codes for CASSYSTGAGANVLTF.

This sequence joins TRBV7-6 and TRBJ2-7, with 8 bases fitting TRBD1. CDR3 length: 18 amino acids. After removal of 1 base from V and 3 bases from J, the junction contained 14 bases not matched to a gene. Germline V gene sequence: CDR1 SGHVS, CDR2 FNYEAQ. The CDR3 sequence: CASSLEGGQAADNYEQYF. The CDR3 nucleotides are TGTGCCAGCAGCTTAGAAGGGGGACAGGCCGCAGACAACTACGAGCAGTACTTC. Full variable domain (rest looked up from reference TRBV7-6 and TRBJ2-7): GAGVSQSPRYKVTKRGQDVALRCDPISGHVSLYWYRQALGQGPEFLTYFNYEAQQDKSGLPNDRFSAERPEGSISTLTIQRTEQRDSAMYRCASSLEGGQAADNYEQYFGPGTRLTVT.

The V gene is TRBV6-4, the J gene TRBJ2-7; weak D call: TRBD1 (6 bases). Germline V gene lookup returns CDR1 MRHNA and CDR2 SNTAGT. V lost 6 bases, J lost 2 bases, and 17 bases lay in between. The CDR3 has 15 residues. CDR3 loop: CASSRYRASPYEQYF. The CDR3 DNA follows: TGTGCCAGCAGCCGTTACAGGGCGTCTCCCTACGAGCAGTACTTC.

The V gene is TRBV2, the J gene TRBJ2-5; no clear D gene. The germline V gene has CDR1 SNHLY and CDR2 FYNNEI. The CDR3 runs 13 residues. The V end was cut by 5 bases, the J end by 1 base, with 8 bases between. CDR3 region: CASSRIGQETQYF. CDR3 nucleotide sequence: TGTGCCAGCAGTCGGATTGGCCAAGAGACCCAGTACTTC.

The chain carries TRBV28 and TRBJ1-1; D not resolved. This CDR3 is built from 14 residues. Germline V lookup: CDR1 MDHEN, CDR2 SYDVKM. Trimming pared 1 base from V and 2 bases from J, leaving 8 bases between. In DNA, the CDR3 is TGTGCCAGCAGTTTATTGGGCCCCAACACTGAAGCTTTCTTT. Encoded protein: CASSLLGPNTEAFF.

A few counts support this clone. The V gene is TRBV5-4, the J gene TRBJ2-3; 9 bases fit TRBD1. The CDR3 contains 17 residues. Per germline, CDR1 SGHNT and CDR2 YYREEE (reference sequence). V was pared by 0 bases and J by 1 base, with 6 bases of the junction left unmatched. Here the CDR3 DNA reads TGTGCCAGCAGCTTGGGGACAGGGGTCGAGGGCACAGATACGCAGTATTTT. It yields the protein CASSLGTGVEGTDTQYF. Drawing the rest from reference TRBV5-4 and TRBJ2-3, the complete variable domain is ETGVTQSPTHLIKTRGQQVTLRCSSQSGHNTVSWYQQALGQGPQFIFQYYREEENGRGNFPPRFSGLQFPNYSSELNVNALELDDSALYLCASSLGTGVEGTDTQYFGPGTRLTVL.

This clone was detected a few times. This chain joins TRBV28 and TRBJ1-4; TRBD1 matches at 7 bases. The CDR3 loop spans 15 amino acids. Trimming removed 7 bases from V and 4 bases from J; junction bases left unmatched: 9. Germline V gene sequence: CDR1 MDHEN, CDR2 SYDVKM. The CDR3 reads CASTAQGGLNEKLFF. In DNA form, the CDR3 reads TGTGCCAGCACCGCTCAGGGGGGTCTTAATGAAAAACTGTTTTTT.

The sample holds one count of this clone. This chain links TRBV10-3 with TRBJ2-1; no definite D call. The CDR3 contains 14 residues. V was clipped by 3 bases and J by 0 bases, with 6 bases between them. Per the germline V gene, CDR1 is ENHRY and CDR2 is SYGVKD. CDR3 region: CAISDFISYNEQFF. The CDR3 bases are TGTGCCATCAGTGATTTCATCTCCTACAATGAGCAGTTCTTC.

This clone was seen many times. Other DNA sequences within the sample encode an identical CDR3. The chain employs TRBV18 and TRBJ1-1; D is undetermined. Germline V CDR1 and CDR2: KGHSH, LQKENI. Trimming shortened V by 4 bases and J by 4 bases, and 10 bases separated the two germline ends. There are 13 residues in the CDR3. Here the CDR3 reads CASSLGSGTEAFF. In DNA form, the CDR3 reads TGTGCCAGCTCACTCGGGTCCGGCACTGAAGCTTTCTTT.

CDR3 sequence: CAISMTSGSHEQYF. The CDR3 DNA reads TGTGCCATCAGCATGACTAGCGGGAGCCACGAGCAGTACTTC. The chain has TRBV10-3 and TRBJ2-7; 12 bases map to TRBD2. The CDR3 is made up of 14 amino acids. Germline V gene data show CDR1 as ENHRY and CDR2 as SYGVKD. J was trimmed by 5 bases and V by 6 bases; bases with no gene match: 5.

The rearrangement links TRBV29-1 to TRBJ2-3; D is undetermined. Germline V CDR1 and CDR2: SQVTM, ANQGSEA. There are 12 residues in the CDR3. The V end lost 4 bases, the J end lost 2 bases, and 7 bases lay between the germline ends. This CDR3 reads CSVAGITDTQYF. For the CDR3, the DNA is TGCAGCGTTGCAGGTATCACAGATACGCAGTATTTT.

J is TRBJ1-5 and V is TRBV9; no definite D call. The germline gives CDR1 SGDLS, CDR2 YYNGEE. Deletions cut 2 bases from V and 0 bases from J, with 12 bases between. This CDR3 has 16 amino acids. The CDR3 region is CASSVEIFPSNQPQHF. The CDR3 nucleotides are TGTGCCAGCAGCGTCGAGATATTCCCTAGCAATCAGCCCCAGCATTTT.

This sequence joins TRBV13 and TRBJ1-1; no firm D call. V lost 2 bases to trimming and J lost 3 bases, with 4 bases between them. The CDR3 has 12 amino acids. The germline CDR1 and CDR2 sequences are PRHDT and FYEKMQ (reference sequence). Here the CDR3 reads CASSLRDTEAFF. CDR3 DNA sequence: TGTGCCAGCAGCTTACGGGACACTGAAGCTTTCTTT.